This TCR beta chain originates from a study of technical replicates of blood from a handful of donors. Clones were read by immunoSEQ multiplex PCR, and TCRdb kept only the in-frame ones, dropping some. This repertoire shows tens of thousands of clones, 95% found once; its top ten account for 0.3% to 0.35%. V gave up 0 bases and J gave up 0 bases, with 10 bases separating them. Germline loops: CDR1 SGHAT, CDR2 FQDESV (reference sequence). The length of the CDR3 is 16 residues. The specimen sequenced was T cells isolated from PBMCs. J is TRBJ2-3 and V is TRBV11-1; D is possibly TRBD1 (5 bases). This TCR was recovered from a human donor in good health. DNA for the CDR3: TGTGCCAGCAGCTTAGCAGGGGCACCTAGCACAGATACGCAGTATTTT. Translating gives CASSLAGAPSTDTQYF. The variable domain in full, with the rest retrieved from reference TRBV11-1 and TRBJ2-3, is EAEVAQSPRYKITEKSQAVAFWCDPISGHATLYWYRQILGQGPELLVQFQDESVVDDSQLPKDRFSAERLKGVDSTLKIQPAELGDSAMYLCASSLAGAPSTDTQYFGPGTRLTVL.